Each of the 7 T cell receptor beta chains below was sequenced from the same sample in a study of cytomegalovirus exposure and HLA in healthy donors (dated by TCRdb to 2016 to 2017). The library came from the immunoSEQ multiplex PCR assay. For the multiplex PCR, a mixture combining 60 forward primers for TCR Vbeta segments and 13 reverse primers for TCR Jbeta segments was used. In its TCRdb copy, this immuneACCESS table keeps in-frame sequences only and misses some clones. Where compared with another copy, unresolved V genes explain less than half of these, and the others have no known cause. The sample contains around 27,000 clones, less than 70% of them found a single time. Of the sample, around 43% falls within the top ten clones. Sequenced sample: PBMCs. These receptors were taken from a male donor in good health and CMV-seropositive.

The count of this clone is one. This chain joins TRBV2 and TRBJ2-7; D is perhaps TRBD2 (6 bases). This CDR3 comprises 14 residues. Trimming shortened V by 4 bases and J by 0 bases, and 10 bases separated the two germline ends. Germline-derived CDR1 and CDR2 are SNHLY and FYNNEI. The CDR3 DNA follows: TGTGCCAGCAGTGGTGGGAGGTACTCCTACGAGCAGTACTTC. Amino acid sequence: CASSGGRYSYEQYF. Supplemented by reference TRBV2 and TRBJ2-7, the full variable domain reads EPEVTQTPSHQVTQMGQEVILRCVPISNHLYFYWYRQILGQKVEFLVSFYNNEISEKSEIFDDQFSVERPDGSNFTLKIRSTKLEDSAMYFCASSGGRYSYEQYFGPGTRLTVT.

The chain couples TRBV19 to TRBJ2-1, with 11 bases fitting TRBD1. Trimming removed 6 bases from V and 2 bases from J; junction bases left unmatched: 0. CDR1 is LNHDA, CDR2 SQIVND, per germline (reference sequence). The CDR3 contains 14 residues. CDR3: CASRGQGAYNEQFF. CDR3 DNA: TGTGCCAGTAGGGGACAGGGGGCCTACAATGAGCAGTTCTTC.

This clone has more than one count but fewer than ten. CDR3 in DNA: TGTGCCACCCGACTAGCGGGAGCCTACGAGCAGTACTTC. This codes for CATRLAGAYEQYF. The chain links TRBV27 to TRBJ2-7; 12 nucleotides align to TRBD2. CDR3 length: 13 amino acids. The V and J ends lost 10 bases and 2 bases, in that order; junction bases with no gene match: 3. CDR1 and CDR2 from the germline V gene are MNHEY and SMNVEV (reference sequence).

The genes are TRBV28 and TRBJ1-1; no clear D. This CDR3 region has 13 residues. Trimming removed 8 bases at V and 4 bases at J, with 14 bases between. Germline CDR1 is MDHEN and CDR2 is SYDVKM. The CDR3 region has the DNA TGTGCCAGCGCCGCTTCGGGTGGCACTGAAGCTTTCTTT. Residues: CASAASGGTEAFF.

This clone appeared a few times. V usage is TRBV5-1 and J usage is TRBJ1-2, with D perhaps TRBD1 (6 bases). The V end lost 5 bases, the J end lost 2 bases, and 10 bases lay between the germline ends. CDR1 and CDR2 (germline): SGHRS, YFSETQ. The CDR3 is 13 amino acids. This CDR3 reads CASRTGPNYGYTF. Written as DNA, the CDR3 is TGCGCCAGCAGAACAGGGCCAAACTATGGCTACACCTTC.

The rearrangement joins TRBV2 to TRBJ2-7; 11 bases line up with TRBD2. Germline lookup yields CDR1 SNHLY and CDR2 FYNNEI. J gave up 0 bases and V 10 bases, and 5 bases lay outside the gene matches. This CDR3 region has 14 residues. DNA of the CDR3: TGTGCCACCACGACTAGCGGGAACTCCTACGAGCAGTACTTC. It encodes CATTTSGNSYEQYF.

This chain links TRBV7-8 with TRBJ2-7; D not resolved. Trimming shortened V by 4 bases and J by 9 bases, and 13 bases separated the two germline ends. This CDR3 is 12 amino acids long. Germline-derived CDR1 and CDR2 are SGHVS and FQNEAQ. The CDR3, as DNA: TGTGCCAGCAGCTACCCCGGCCCAGGGCAGTACTTC. Residues: CASSYPGPGQYF.